This T cell receptor beta chain came from a study of regulatory T cells in long-lasting Graves disease (dated by TCRdb to about 2021). Study-level background: Patients with newly diagnosed Graves' disease had been on antithyroid drugs for under 3 months. The study was conducted in China and was registered as a clinical trial. TCR sequencing covered 13 persistent and roughly 20 newly diagnosed Graves' disease patients, some 33 samples in total. Patients with persistent Graves' disease were compared with patients with newly diagnosed Graves' disease using TCR sequencing and RNA sequencing of peripheral blood.

Results and caveats for the whole study, not just this receptor: A larger number of public clonotypes was shared among persistent patients (under 3,000) than among newly diagnosed patients (more than 850). The study examined only peripheral blood because the primary lesion, thyroid tissue, could not be accessed. TRBV28, TRBJ1-2 and TRBJ2-5 were preferentially used in persistent disease, while TRBV20-1 and TRBJ2-1 were favored in newly diagnosed disease. Compared with newly diagnosed patients, persistent Graves' disease patients had lower TCR Shannon entropy and fewer highly expanded clones, which suggests clonal expansion. Only the TCR beta chain was sequenced and analyzed. The authors acknowledged the small sample size as a limitation that may reduce accuracy.

The library was generated by multiplex PCR. TCRdb shows the sequencer as Illumina HiSeq 4000. iRepertoire HTBI primers and Arm-PCR amplification of CDR3 regions were used to construct TCR beta libraries. PCR products were gel purified before sequencing. In the paper's pipeline: Gene usage analysis of CDR3 amino acid clonotypes relied on the 60 or so TRBV and more than twelve TRBJ segments identified across samples. COPE and FqMerger were used to merge the filtered high-quality paired reads into contigs. BLAST was used to align contigs to the IMGT TRBV, TRBD and TRBJ reference genes, and CDR3 was defined following IMGT. Any clonotype with a frequency above 0.1% was classified as a highly expanded clone. Shannon entropy served as the measure of repertoire diversity, while the Gini coefficient captured V-J evenness. A clonotype found in more than one individual was treated as public. TCRdb ran its own pipeline on the public reads, namely fastp trimming at Q25 and MiXCR clone calling, and kept in-frame beta chains. Rows are combined by CDR3 protein, so each entry shows the most common genes and DNA. It is TCRdb's table, rather than the study itself, that gives the V and J calls and clone size. This sample holds under 450,000 distinct CDR3 sequences; 10% to 15% were observed only once. Of the sample, approximately 17% is held by the ten largest clones.

Including cysteine and phenylalanine, the CDR3 has 16 amino acids. Just CDR3 DNA is preserved here, 48 bases in frame from base 1. CDR1 SGHTA and CDR2 FQGNSA are derived from the germline V gene. V drops 1 base and J drops 4 bases, leaving 14 bases in between. Interpreted using the paper, the time point label stands for: newly diagnosed GD, antithyroid drugs for less than 3 months. RNA was extracted from PBMCs in TRIzol for both TCR sequencing and RNA sequencing. The diagnosis of Graves' disease followed American Thyroid Association guidelines. Recruitment of patients was carried out at an endocrinology department in Xi'an, China. Each patient gave roughly 8.4 milliliters of peripheral blood, collected in an EDTA anticoagulant tube. Ficoll Paque Plus density gradient separation was used to isolate PBMCs, and no additional T cell sorting was done. An Agilent 2100 Bioanalyzer and agarose gel were used to check RNA quality, and a NanoDrop 2000 was used to measure RNA concentration.

The table lists this clonotype with many counts. The antigen this receptor binds is unknown. The record has no base qualities; no much larger clone is one base away. These records were also assigned to another study, of T cells in Graves' hyperthyroidism and ophthalmopathy. The second study, in turn, reports: Stable Graves' hyperthyroidism was defined as the absence of progression to ophthalmopathy over 18 months of follow-up. Hyperthyroidism patients were aged 18 to 65 years and newly diagnosed, with disease duration of less than 2 months. Patients with uncontrolled infections, other autoimmune diseases, pregnancy or lactation were excluded. Diagnoses relied on clinical symptoms, serum thyroxine and TRAb, thyroid ultrasound and orbital computed tomography. For the first round of RT-PCR on the TCR CDR3, the HTBI primer set was used together with the Qiagen OneStep RT-PCR kit. Most expanded thyroid clonotypes (frequency above 0.001) were also found in blood, which suggests that blood repertoires may mirror thyroid immune responses. A 13 V-J signature model separated ophthalmopathy from stable hyperthyroidism, with about 90% sensitivity and 81.08% specificity in cross-validation and 80%/75% in testing. In validation, the model predicted progression to ophthalmopathy a median of approximately 6.3 months before onset, with 65% to 71% sensitivity and just under 75% specificity. To identify distinguishing TCR V-J signatures, a discovery cohort of some 99 patients was used, comprising under 45 with Graves' ophthalmopathy and some 57 with stable Graves' hyperthyroidism. An independent validation cohort of under 20 hyperthyroidism patients and about 15 patients who later progressed to ophthalmopathy tested prospective prediction of ophthalmopathy. The approximately 90 discovery patients were randomly split 7:3 into training and test sets. Thyroid tissue and blood T-cell repertoires from six Graves' hyperthyroidism patients were also compared in the study. Following sampling, methimazole starting at 30 mg daily was given to hyperthyroidism patients, and high-dose intravenous methylprednisolone was given to ophthalmopathy patients. The libraries were constructed in a second round of multiplex PCR and then size-selected and purified. Libraries were sequenced paired-end with 100 bp reads on an Illumina HiSeq2000. SOAPnuke was used to process the raw data, removing reads that contained adapters or uncalled bases, had a mean Phred below 15, or lacked an exact match to the constant primer or identifier. High-quality paired reads were merged with COPE v1.2.5, and unique nucleotide sequences were defined as clonotypes. MiTCR v1.1 was used to align clonotypes to the IMGT TRBV, TRBD and TRBJ reference segments. Analysis was restricted to V-J combinations with a frequency above 0.0001, which covered over 98% of repertoires. The TCS score was defined as F50 (clonal expansion) divided by E x V (chaos), with BLOSUM62-based TCRdist calculated between CDR3 peptides within each V-J. Welch's t-statistics and random forest reduced around 510 V-J features to 13, which were used in a naive Bayes classifier (R e1071). No statistical method was used to set the sample size in advance, and investigators knew the group allocation. TCR Vbeta CDR3 sequencing of 140 or so peripheral blood samples (over 40 ophthalmopathy, 75 hyperthyroidism and approximately 17 progressor patients) is reported in the paper.

Sequencing used peripheral blood mononuclear cells (PBMCs), obtained at new diagnosis, from a patient treated with antithyroid drugs. The sequence was collected from a woman aged 18-29 years with Graves disease. Donor details come from another sample of the same person, matched by shared clones. The chain uses TRBV7-2 and TRBJ2-1; the D gene is not confidently resolved. CDR3 region: CASSLVLGPPYNEQFF. In nucleotide form, the sequence is TGTGCCAGCAGCTTAGTCCTAGGACCGCCATACAATGAGCAGTTCTTC.